This T cell receptor (beta chain) is from a study of CD8+CD57+ T cells in acquired aplastic anemia. Whole-study context: DNA from sorted CD4+ and CD8+ cells averaged approximately 2.9 ug. Study-level points and caveats: The number of CD8+ CDR3 sequences shared by patients and controls was around 30.

The sequenced patients had an expansion of CD8+CD57+ cells seen by flow cytometry. Acquired aplastic anemia of severe grade affected all patients. Germline assignment: CDR1 LNHDA and CDR2 SQIVND (reference sequence). Trimming left V 3 bases short and J 5 bases short, with 10 bases between. CDR3 length: 13 amino acids. Genomic DNA, the template, was used for profiling of the TCR beta VDJ and CDR3. Each CDR3 protein gets one entry after TCRdb re-called the reads with MiXCR. The sample has 150,000 or so distinct CDR3 sequences; about 54% are singletons. About this clonotype itself: The antigen is undetermined.

This TCR was sampled from a human donor with aplastic anemia. Sequencing was performed on sorted CD4+, CD8+, or CD8+CD57+ T cells (not recorded which) from PBMCs. This rearrangement joins TRBV19 to TRBJ2-5, with D maybe TRBD1 (6 bases). CDR3 sequence reads: CASSIRGSETQYF. DNA for the CDR3: TGTGCCAGTAGTATTAGGGGGTCGGAGACCCAGTACTTC. Drawing the rest from reference TRBV19 and TRBJ2-5, the complete variable domain is DGGITQSPKYLFRKEGQNVTLSCEQNLNHDAMYWYRQDPGQGLRLIYYSQIVNDFQKGDIAEGYSVSREKKESFPLTVTSAQKNPTAFYLCASSIRGSETQYFGPGTRLLVL.